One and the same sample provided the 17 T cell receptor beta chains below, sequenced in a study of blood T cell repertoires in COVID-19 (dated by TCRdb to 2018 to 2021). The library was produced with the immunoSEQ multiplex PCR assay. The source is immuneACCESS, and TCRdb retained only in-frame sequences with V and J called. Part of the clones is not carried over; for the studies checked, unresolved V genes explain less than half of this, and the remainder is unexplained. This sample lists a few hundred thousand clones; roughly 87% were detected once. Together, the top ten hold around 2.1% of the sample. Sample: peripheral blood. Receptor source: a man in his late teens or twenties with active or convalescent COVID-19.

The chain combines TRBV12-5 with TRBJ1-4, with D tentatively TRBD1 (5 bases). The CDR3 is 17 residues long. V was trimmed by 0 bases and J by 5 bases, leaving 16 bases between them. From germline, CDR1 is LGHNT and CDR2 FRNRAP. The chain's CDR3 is CASGLVVGGIANEKLFF. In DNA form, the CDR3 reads TGTGCTAGTGGTTTGGTAGTGGGGGGGATCGCCAATGAAAAACTGTTTTTT.

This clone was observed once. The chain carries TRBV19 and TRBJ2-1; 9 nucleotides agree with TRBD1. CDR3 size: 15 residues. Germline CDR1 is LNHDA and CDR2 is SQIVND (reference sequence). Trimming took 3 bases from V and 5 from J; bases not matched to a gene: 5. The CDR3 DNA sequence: TGTGCCAGTAGTATCGGGACAGGGATCCACAATGAGCAGTTCTTC. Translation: CASSIGTGIHNEQFF.

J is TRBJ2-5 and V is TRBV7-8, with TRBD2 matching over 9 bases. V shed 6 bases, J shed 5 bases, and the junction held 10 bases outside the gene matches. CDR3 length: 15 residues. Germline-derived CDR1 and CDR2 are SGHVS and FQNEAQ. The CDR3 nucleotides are TGTGCCAGCAGTCCGTGGCGGGGGGGCGAGGAGACCCAGTACTTC. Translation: CASSPWRGGEETQYF. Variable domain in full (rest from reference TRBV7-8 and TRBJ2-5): GAGVSQSPRYKVAKRGQDVALRCDPISGHVSLFWYQQALGQGPEFLTYFQNEAQLDKSGLPSDRFFAERPEGSVSTLKIQRTQQEDSAVYLCASSPWRGGEETQYFGPGTRLLVL.

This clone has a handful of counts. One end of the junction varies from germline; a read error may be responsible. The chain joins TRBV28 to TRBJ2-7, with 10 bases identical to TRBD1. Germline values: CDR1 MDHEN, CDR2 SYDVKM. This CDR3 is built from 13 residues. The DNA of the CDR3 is TGTGCCAGCAGTCCGGGACAGGGGCGGACGGTGAACTTC. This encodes CASSPGQGRTVNF.

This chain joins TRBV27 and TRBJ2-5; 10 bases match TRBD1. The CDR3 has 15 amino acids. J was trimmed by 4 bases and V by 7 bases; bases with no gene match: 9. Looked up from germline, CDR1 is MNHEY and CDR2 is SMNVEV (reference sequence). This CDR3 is CASTENRQGAETQYF. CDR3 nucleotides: TGTGCCAGCACCGAGAACAGACAGGGGGCAGAGACCCAGTACTTC.

This chain's CDR3 is CASSIDRGGRTYNEQFF. CDR3 coding DNA: TGTGCCAGTAGTATAGATCGGGGCGGGAGAACCTACAATGAGCAGTTCTTC. The genes are TRBV19 and TRBJ2-1; 7 positions match TRBD2. This CDR3 is 17 amino acids long. Trimming removed 0 bases from V and 2 bases from J; junction bases left unmatched: 7. The germline V gene encodes CDR1 LNHDA and CDR2 SQIVND (reference sequence).

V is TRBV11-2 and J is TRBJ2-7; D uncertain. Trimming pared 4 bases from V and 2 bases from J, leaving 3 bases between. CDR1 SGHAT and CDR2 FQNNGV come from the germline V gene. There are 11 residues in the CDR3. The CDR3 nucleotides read TGTGCCAGCAGCTCTACCTACGAGCAGTACTTC. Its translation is CASSSTYEQYF.

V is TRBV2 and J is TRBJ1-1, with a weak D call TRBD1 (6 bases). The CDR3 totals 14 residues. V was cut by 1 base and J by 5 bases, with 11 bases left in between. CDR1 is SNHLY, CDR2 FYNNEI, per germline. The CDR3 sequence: CASSEGGGGTEAFF. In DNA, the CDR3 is TGTGCCAGCAGTGAAGGAGGGGGGGGTACTGAAGCTTTCTTT.

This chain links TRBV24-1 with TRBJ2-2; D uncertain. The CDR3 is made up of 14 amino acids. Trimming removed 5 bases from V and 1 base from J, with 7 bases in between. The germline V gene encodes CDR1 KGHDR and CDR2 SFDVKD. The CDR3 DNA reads TGTGCCACCAGTGCCAGGCAGAACACCGGGGAGCTGTTTTTT. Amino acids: CATSARQNTGELFF.

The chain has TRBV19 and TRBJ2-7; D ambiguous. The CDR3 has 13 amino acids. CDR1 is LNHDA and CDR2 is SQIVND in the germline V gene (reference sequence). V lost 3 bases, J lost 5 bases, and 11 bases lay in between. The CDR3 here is CASSIAHRDEQYF. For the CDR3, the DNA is TGTGCCAGTAGTATCGCCCACCGGGACGAGCAGTACTTC.

The CDR3 is CASSPSGGRDEQFF. CDR3 coding DNA: TGTGCCAGCAGCCCCAGCGGGGGTCGGGATGAGCAGTTCTTC. The chain employs TRBV9 and TRBJ2-1; 8 positions agree with TRBD2. Trimming at V came to 4 bases and at J to 8 bases, leaving 8 bases not matched to a gene. The germline V gene has CDR1 SGDLS and CDR2 YYNGEE. The CDR3 sequence is 14 residues long.

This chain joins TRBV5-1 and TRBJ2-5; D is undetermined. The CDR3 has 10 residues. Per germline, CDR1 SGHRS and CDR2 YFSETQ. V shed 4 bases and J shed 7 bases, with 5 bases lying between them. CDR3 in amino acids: CASSPRTQYF. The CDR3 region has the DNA TGCGCCAGCAGCCCCCGGACCCAGTACTTC.

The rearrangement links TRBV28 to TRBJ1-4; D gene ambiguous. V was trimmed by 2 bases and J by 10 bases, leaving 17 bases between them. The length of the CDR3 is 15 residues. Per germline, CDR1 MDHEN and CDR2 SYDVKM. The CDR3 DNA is TGTGCCAGCAGTTTAAACCGAGCCGGGGTCGGAAAACTGTTTTTT. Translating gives CASSLNRAGVGKLFF. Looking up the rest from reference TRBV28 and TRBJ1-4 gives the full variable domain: DVKVTQSSRYLVKRTGEKVFLECVQDMDHENMFWYRQDPGLGLRLIYFSYDVKMKEKGDIPEGYSVSREKKERFSLILESASTNQTSMYLCASSLNRAGVGKLFFGSGTQLSVL.

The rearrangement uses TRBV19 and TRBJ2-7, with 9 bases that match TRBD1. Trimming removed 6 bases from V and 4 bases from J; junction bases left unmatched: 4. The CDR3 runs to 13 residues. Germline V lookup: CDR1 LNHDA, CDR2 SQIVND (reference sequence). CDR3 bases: TGTGCCAGTAGCGCCGGGACAGGGTACGAGCAGTACTTC. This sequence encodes CASSAGTGYEQYF. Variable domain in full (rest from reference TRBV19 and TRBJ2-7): DGGITQSPKYLFRKEGQNVTLSCEQNLNHDAMYWYRQDPGQGLRLIYYSQIVNDFQKGDIAEGYSVSREKKESFPLTVTSAQKNPTAFYLCASSAGTGYEQYFGPGTRLTVT.

Here the CDR3 DNA reads TGTGCCAGCAGCGGTGGGACGGTTCGGGACAACGGGGAGCTGTTTTTT. It is translated as CASSGGTVRDNGELFF. This chain links TRBV5-6 with TRBJ2-2, with TRBD1 as a possible D gene (6 bases). Trimming stripped 4 bases from V and 7 bases from J, with 20 bases between. The V gene's germline CDR1 is SGHDT and CDR2 YYEEEE. The CDR3 is 16 amino acids.

The CDR3 is CASSNHWTGDNSPLHF. The CDR3 DNA reads as TGTGCCAGTAGTAATCATTGGACAGGGGACAATTCACCCCTCCACTTT. V is TRBV19 and J is TRBJ1-6; 9 nucleotides agree with TRBD1. The CDR3 has 16 residues. V lost 4 bases and J lost 7; bases outside the gene matches: 8. Germline V lookup: CDR1 LNHDA, CDR2 SQIVND (reference sequence). Using reference TRBV19 and TRBJ1-6 for the parts outside the CDR3, the full variable domain is DGGITQSPKYLFRKEGQNVTLSCEQNLNHDAMYWYRQDPGQGLRLIYYSQIVNDFQKGDIAEGYSVSREKKESFPLTVTSAQKNPTAFYLCASSNHWTGDNSPLHFGNGTRLTVT.

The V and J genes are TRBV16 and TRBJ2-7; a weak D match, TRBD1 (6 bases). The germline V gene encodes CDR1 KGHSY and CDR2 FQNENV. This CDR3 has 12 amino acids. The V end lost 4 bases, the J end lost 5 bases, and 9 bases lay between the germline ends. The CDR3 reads CASSLGANEQYF. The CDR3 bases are TGTGCCAGCAGCCTGGGGGCGAACGAGCAGTACTTC.